This TCR beta chain was obtained from a study of OX40 agonist ivuxolimab in advanced cancers. Describing the broader study: Ivuxolimab was a fully human IgG2 agonistic monoclonal antibody targeting the costimulatory receptor OX40 (CD134). Peripheral TCRbeta sequencing aimed to test whether ivuxolimab altered TCR sequence diversity and caused clonal T-cell expansion. The paper covers the monotherapy dose-escalation part of the phase I ivuxolimab trial, which included N of about 56 patients. Partial responses occurred in three dose-escalation patients: two with cutaneous melanoma and one with hepatocellular carcinoma. Of the roughly 54 patients in dose escalation, around 20 had hepatocellular carcinoma, some 15 had melanoma, 9 had renal cell carcinoma and 9 had head and neck cancer. Intravenous ivuxolimab was administered to patients every 2 weeks at six dose levels: 0.01, 0.1, 0.3, 1.5, 3 and 10 mg/kg. In the dose-escalation cohort, approximately 80% of patients were male, and the mean age was 60 years with a range of roughly 20 to 80. Patients were allowed to have had prior anti-PD-1, anti-PD-L1 or anti-CTLA-4 therapy, and approximately 40% of the dose-escalation patients had previously received checkpoint inhibitors. Findings and caveats that apply to the study as a whole: Low levels of normalized T-cell clonal expansion were also seen in some nonresponding patients. Partial responders in the 0.1-3.0 mg/kg groups had among the lowest normalized peripheral clonal expansion, especially among CD8+ T cells. After ivuxolimab, expanded clones were on average more numerous among CD8+ T cells than among CD4+ T cells. The antigen specificity of the peripheral T cells that underwent clonal expansion was not determined. At doses from 0.1 to 3.0 mg/kg, clonal expansion was seen in both CD4+ and CD8+ blood T cells between baseline and week 6.

Looking up the germline V gene yields CDR1 MDHEN and CDR2 SYDVKM. The CDR3 runs 16 amino acids, cysteine and phenylalanine included. Of the read, only the CDR3 DNA is kept; its 48 bases are in frame from base 1. V and J lose 6 bases and 5 bases, and a span of 20 bases separates them. The trial excluded patients who had a history of autoimmune disease or were on systemic immunosuppression. Peripheral blood for TCR sequencing was collected from all dose cohorts at baseline, on cycle 4 day 1, and on cycle 7 day 1. The samples were taken from a phase I, first-in-human, multicenter, open-label dose-escalation trial of ivuxolimab. Adults with locally advanced or metastatic melanoma, renal cell, hepatocellular, or head and neck squamous cell carcinoma were enrolled in the trial. Before TCR sequencing, CD4+ and CD8+ T cells were separately sorted from peripheral blood. Genomic DNA was isolated from the sorted cells so that the TCRbeta CDR3 region could be sequenced. TCRbeta CDR3 regions were sequenced using the immunoSEQ Assay. In its TCRdb copy, this immuneACCESS table keeps in-frame sequences only and misses some clones. Where compared with another copy, unresolved V genes explain less than half of these, and the others have no known cause. Counted in this sample were fewer than 85,000 clones; 82% of them appeared once. In total, the top ten clones hold approximately 5.1% of the sample.

In the case of this clone: It has no known antigen specificity. No base qualities exist here, and no much larger clone lies one base off it.

The sequences come from CD4+ or CD8+ T cells sorted from blood, collected in a trial of the OX40 agonist ivuxolimab. The sequence derives from an adult with an advanced solid tumor such as melanoma, head and neck, liver or kidney cancer. The chain employs TRBV28 and TRBJ2-4; no D gene is confidently identified. The CDR3 region reads CASRGYGIGSENIQYF. In nucleotides, the sequence is TGTGCCAGCAGAGGGTATGGGATTGGTTCCGAAAACATTCAGTACTTC.